This T cell receptor beta chain came from a study of shared clonotypes between healthy human individuals. Original methodology: Filtering was not the same, since immunoSEQ gave junction-only sequences without quality scores. Profiled with immunoSEQ multiplex PCR; TCRdb holds only in-frame clones, not every one. V and J calls and clone size are as listed in that table; D and trimming were resolved from the DNA. The sample yields more than 400,000 clones, approximately 81% seen once. Concerning this clone itself: Its cognate antigen is unknown.

Germline CDR1 is SGHTA and CDR2 is FQGNSA. CDR3 size: 16 residues. V lost 5 bases, J lost 6 bases, and 9 bases stayed unmatched. Findings of the study overall: Collection of samples was limited to blood; tissue repertoires likely differ.

All donors qualified as healthy HIV-negative adults and had experienced no recent acute infections or vaccinations. All participating donors were Caucasian adults from Nashville, Tennessee. This receptor was taken from a woman in her forties in good health. Some clones in this sample may be carry-over from other donors' samples. Sequencing was carried out using PBMCs. The chain links TRBV7-2 to TRBJ2-1; 11 nucleotides match TRBD2. CDR3 sequence reads: CASSVIAGGQGNEQFF. The CDR3 nucleotides read TGTGCCAGCAGCGTTATAGCGGGAGGGCAGGGCAATGAGCAGTTCTTC.